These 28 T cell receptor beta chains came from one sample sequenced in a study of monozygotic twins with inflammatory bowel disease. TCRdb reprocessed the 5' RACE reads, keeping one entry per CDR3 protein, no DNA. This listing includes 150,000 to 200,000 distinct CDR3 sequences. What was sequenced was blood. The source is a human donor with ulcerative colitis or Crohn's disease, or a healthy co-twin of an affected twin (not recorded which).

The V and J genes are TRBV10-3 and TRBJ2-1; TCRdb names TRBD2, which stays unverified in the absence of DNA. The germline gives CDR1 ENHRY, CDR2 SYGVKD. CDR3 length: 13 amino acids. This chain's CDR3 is CAISSGENNEQFF.

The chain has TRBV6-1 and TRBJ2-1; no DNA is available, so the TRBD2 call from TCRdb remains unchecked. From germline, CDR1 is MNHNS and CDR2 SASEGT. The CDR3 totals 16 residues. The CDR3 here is CASSTKKAGNYNEQFF.

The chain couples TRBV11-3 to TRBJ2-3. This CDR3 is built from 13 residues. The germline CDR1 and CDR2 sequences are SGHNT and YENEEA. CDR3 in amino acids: CASSLGAADTQYF. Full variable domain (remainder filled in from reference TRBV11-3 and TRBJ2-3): EAGVVQSPRYKIIEKKQPVAFWCNPISGHNTLYWYLQNLGQGPELLIRYENEEAVDDSQLPKDRFSAERLKGVDSTLKIQPAELGDSAVYLCASSLGAADTQYFGPGTRLTVL.

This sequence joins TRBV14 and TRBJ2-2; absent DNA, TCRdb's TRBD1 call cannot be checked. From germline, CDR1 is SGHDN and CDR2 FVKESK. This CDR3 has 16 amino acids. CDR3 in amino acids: CASSRPRTGNTGELFF.

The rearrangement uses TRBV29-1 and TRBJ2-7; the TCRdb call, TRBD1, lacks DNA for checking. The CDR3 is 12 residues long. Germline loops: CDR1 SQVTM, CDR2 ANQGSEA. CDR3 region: CSAGTQTYEQYF.

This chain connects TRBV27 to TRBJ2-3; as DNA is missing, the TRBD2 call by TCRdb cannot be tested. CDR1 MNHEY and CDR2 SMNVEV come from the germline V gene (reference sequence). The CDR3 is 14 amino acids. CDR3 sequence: CASHRLAGTDTQYF.

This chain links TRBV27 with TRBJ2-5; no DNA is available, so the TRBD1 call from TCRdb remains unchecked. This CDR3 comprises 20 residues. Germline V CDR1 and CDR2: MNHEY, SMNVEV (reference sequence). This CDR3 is CASSLAGNRPDRGGKETQYF.

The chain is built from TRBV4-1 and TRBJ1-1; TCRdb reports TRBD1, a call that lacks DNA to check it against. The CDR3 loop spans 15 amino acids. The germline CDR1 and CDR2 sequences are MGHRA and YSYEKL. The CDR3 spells CASSHRTDLNTEAFF.

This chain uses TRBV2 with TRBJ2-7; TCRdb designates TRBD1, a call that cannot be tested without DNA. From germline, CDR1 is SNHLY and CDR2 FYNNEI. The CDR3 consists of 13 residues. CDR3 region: CATSGTGQYEQYF.

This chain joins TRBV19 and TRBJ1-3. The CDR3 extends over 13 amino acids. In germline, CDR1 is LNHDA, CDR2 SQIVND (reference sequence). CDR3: CASKYSSGNTIYF.

CDR3 residues: CASRLSGRTSSYNEQFF. The chain links TRBV11-2 to TRBJ2-1; TCRdb outputs TRBD2, but without DNA this stays unchecked. Germline CDR1 reads SGHAT; CDR2 reads FQNNGV. CDR3 length: 17 amino acids.

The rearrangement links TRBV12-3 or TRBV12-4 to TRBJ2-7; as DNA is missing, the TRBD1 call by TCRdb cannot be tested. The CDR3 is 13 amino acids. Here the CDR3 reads CASSRQGFDEQYF.

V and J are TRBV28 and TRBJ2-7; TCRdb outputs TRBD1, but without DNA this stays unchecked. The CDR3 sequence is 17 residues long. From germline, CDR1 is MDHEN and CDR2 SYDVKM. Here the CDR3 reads CASSIPTLQGIPYEQYF.

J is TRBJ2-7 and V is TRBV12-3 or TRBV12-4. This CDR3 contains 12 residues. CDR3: CASSQSSYEQYF.

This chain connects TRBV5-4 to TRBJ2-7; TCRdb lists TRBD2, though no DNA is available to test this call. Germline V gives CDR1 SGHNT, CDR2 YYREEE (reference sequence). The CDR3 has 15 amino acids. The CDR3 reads CASSSGLAGGYEQYF.

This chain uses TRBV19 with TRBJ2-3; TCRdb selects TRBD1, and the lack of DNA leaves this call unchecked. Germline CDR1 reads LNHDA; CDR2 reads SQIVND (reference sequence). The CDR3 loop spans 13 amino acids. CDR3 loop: CASSTGRTDTQYF.

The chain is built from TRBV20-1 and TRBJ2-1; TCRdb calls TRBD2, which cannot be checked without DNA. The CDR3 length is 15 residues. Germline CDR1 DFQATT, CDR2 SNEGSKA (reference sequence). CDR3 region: CSARPGVAGFDEQFF.

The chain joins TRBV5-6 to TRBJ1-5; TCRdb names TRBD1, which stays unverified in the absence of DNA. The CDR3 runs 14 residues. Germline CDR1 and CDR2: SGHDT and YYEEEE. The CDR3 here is CASSLAGVRQPQHF. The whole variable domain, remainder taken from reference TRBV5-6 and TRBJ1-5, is DAGVTQSPTHLIKTRGQQVTLRCSPKSGHDTVSWYQQALGQGPQFIFQYYEEEERQRGNFPDRFSGHQFPNYSSELNVNALLLGDSALYLCASSLAGVRQPQHFGDGTRLSIL.

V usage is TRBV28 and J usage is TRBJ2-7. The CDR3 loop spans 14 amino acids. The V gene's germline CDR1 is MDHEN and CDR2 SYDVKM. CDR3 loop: CASSPRRSSYEQYF. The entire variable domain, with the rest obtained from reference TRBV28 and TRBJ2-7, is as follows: DVKVTQSSRYLVKRTGEKVFLECVQDMDHENMFWYRQDPGLGLRLIYFSYDVKMKEKGDIPEGYSVSREKKERFSLILESASTNQTSMYLCASSPRRSSYEQYFGPGTRLTVT.

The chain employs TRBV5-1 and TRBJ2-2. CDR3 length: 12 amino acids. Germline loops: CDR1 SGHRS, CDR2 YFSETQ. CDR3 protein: CASSFSSGELFF.

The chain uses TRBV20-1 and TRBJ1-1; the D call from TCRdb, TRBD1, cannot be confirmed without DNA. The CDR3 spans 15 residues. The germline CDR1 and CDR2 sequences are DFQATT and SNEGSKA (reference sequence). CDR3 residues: CSARDMYRGETEAFF.

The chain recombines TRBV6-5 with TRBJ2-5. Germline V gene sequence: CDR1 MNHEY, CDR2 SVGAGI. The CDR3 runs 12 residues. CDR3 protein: CASYRNQETQYF.

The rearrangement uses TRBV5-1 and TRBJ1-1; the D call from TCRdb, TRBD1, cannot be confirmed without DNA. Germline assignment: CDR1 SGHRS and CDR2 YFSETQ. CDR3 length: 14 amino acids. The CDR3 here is CASSLGGQNTEAFF. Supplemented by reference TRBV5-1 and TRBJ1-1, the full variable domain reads KAGVTQTPRYLIKTRGQQVTLSCSPISGHRSVSWYQQTPGQGLQFLFEYFSETQRNKGNFPGRFSGRQFSNSRSEMNVSTLELGDSALYLCASSLGGQNTEAFFGQGTRLTVV.

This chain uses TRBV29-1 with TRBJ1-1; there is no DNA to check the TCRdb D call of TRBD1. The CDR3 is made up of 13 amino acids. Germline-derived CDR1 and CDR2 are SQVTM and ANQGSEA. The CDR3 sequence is CSARRSPNTEAFF.

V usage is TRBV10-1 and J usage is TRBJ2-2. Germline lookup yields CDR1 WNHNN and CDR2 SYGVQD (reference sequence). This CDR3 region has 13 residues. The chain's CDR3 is CASRDGVIGELFF.

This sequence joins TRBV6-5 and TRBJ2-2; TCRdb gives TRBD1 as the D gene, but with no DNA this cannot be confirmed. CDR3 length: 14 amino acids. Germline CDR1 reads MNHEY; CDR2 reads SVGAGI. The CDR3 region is CASSYGRGTGELFF.

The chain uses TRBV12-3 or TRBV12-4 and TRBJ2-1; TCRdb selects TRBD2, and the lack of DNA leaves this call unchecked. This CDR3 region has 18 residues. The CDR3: CASSSRLAGDLSYNEQFF.

The CDR3 sequence is CASSRTVRSYNEQFF. The V gene is TRBV27, the J gene TRBJ2-1. The CDR3 runs 15 residues. Germline V gene lookup returns CDR1 MNHEY and CDR2 SMNVEV (reference sequence).